This TCR beta chain derives from a study of OX40 agonist ivuxolimab in advanced cancers. Points from the study as a whole: Circulating CD4+ and CD8+ T cells showed clonal expansion by week 6 at 0.1 to 3.0 mg/kg. Expanded peripheral T cells had an undetermined antigen specificity.

Data came from immunoSEQ multiplex PCR; TCRdb stores just in-frame clones and leaves some out. The profile shows tens of thousands of clones, roughly 82% of them singletons. The CDR3 loop spans 15 amino acids. The germline V and J ends were trimmed by 2 bases and 2 bases, with 9 bases remaining between them. Germline CDR1 and CDR2: KGHSH and LQKENI. This clone appeared once. Its antigen is as yet unknown. This TCR was sampled from an adult with an advanced solid tumor such as melanoma, head and neck, liver or kidney cancer. Source: CD4+ or CD8+ T cells sorted from blood, taken in a trial of the OX40 agonist ivuxolimab. The gene calls are TRBV18 and TRBJ2-2, with D perhaps matching TRBD2 (5 bases). The CDR3 spells CASSPVGSNTGELFF. CDR3 in DNA: TGTGCCAGCTCACCAGTAGGGAGTAACACCGGGGAGCTGTTTTTT.